The 13 T cell receptor beta chains in this list originate from one sample, sequenced in a study of cytomegalovirus exposure and HLA in healthy donors. Both 60 Vbeta primers and 13 Jbeta primers went into the PCR. Measured with immunoSEQ multiplex PCR; TCRdb has only the in-frame clones, and not every one. The sample records some 140,000 clones, about four fifths being singletons. Specimen: PBMCs. The source is a female donor in good health and CMV-seronegative.

This clone came up once. V and J are TRBV20-1 and TRBJ2-1; D possibly corresponds to TRBD2 (5 bases). CDR3 length: 11 amino acids. Germline CDR1 reads DFQATT; CDR2 reads SNEGSKA (reference sequence). The V end lost 5 bases, the J end lost 8 bases, and 10 bases lay between the germline ends. The DNA of the CDR3 is TGCAGTGCTGGCGAGGGTGATGAGCAGTTCTTC. This codes for CSAGEGDEQFF.

This clone is a singleton in its sample. The CDR3 spells CASSFTGSHYGYTF. The CDR3 DNA reads as TGTGCCAGCAGTTTCACAGGGTCCCACTATGGCTACACCTTC. The gene calls are TRBV6-5 and TRBJ1-2; a possible D gene is TRBD1 (6 bases). Per germline, CDR1 MNHEY and CDR2 SVGAGI. The length of the CDR3 is 14 residues. Trimming pared 4 bases from V and 3 bases from J, leaving 12 bases between.

V and J are TRBV7-3 and TRBJ2-3; weak D call: TRBD1 (5 bases). V was clipped by 5 bases and J by 5 bases, with 11 bases between them. This CDR3 has 13 amino acids. Looked up from germline, CDR1 is SGHTA and CDR2 is FQGTGA. CDR3 sequence (DNA): TGTGCCAGCAGCATGAATCAGGGAGATACGCAGTATTTT. This codes for CASSMNQGDTQYF.

V usage is TRBV2 and J usage is TRBJ2-1; possibly TRBD2 for D (7 bases). The CDR3 sequence is 13 residues long. Looked up from germline, CDR1 is SNHLY and CDR2 is FYNNEI. V dropped 3 bases and J dropped 13 bases, with 16 bases sitting between them. The CDR3 region is CASSEVPGGHQFF. CDR3 bases: TGTGCCAGCAGTGAGGTACCGGGGGGCCACCAGTTCTTC.

This rearrangement joins TRBV6-6 to TRBJ1-5; D is undetermined. V dropped 6 bases and J dropped 6 bases, with 15 bases sitting between them. The germline V gene encodes CDR1 MNHNY and CDR2 SVGAGI (reference sequence). The CDR3 runs to 14 residues. CDR3 DNA sequence: TGTGCCAGCAGCAGTCCCCGGGGTGGTCAGCCCCAGCATTTT. Its translation is CASSSPRGGQPQHF.

This chain uses TRBV29-1 with TRBJ1-5; D unresolved. V lost 4 bases, J lost 3 bases, and 7 bases lay in between. This CDR3 comprises 12 residues. Germline values: CDR1 SQVTM, CDR2 ANQGSEA. CDR3 sequence reads: CSVAFYNQPQHF. In DNA form, the CDR3 reads TGCAGCGTTGCGTTTTACAATCAGCCCCAGCATTTT.

V usage is TRBV28 and J usage is TRBJ2-7, with 8 positions matching TRBD2. The V gene's germline CDR1 is MDHEN and CDR2 SYDVKM. CDR3 length equals 15 residues. J lost 3 bases, V lost 2 bases, and 6 bases had no gene match. CDR3 protein: CASSLNERGHYEQYF. CDR3 DNA: TGTGCCAGCAGTTTAAACGAGCGGGGGCACTACGAGCAGTACTTC.

The chain employs TRBV6-4 and TRBJ2-1; 15 positions match TRBD2. Germline lookup yields CDR1 MRHNA and CDR2 SNTAGT. After removal of 10 bases from V and 2 bases from J, the junction contained 9 bases not matched to a gene. CDR3 size: 17 residues. The CDR3 loop reads CAIPGLAGGPTYNEQFF. CDR3 bases: TGTGCCATTCCGGGACTAGCGGGGGGCCCCACCTACAATGAGCAGTTCTTC.

This clone has just one count. The chain carries TRBV9 and TRBJ2-3, with D perhaps TRBD2 (6 bases). Trimming pared 3 bases from V and 6 bases from J, leaving 14 bases between. This CDR3 has 14 amino acids. CDR1 and CDR2 (germline): SGDLS, YYNGEE. The CDR3 coding sequence is TGTGCCAGCAGCGCCACGGGACTCCCCGATACGCAGTATTTT. This sequence encodes CASSATGLPDTQYF.

The V call is TRBV7-3, the J call TRBJ2-1; D is possibly TRBD1 (5 bases). The length of the CDR3 is 14 residues. Trimming left V 1 base short and J 9 bases short, with 13 bases between. Germline CDR1 is SGHTA and CDR2 is FQGTGA. In DNA form, the CDR3 reads TGTGCCAGCAGCTTAAAAGGGGCCCCAGGTGAGCAGTTCTTC. Protein: CASSLKGAPGEQFF.

This clone was picked up a small number of times. The gene calls are TRBV28 and TRBJ2-2, with 7 positions matching TRBD1. With 8 bases clipped from V and 7 bases from J, the junction kept 7 bases outside the gene matches. The CDR3 has 13 residues. Germline values: CDR1 MDHEN, CDR2 SYDVKM. The CDR3 coding sequence is TGTGCCAGCGGGACAGCCATAGGCGGGGAGCTGTTTTTT. Residues: CASGTAIGGELFF.

The J gene is TRBJ1-4, the V gene TRBV29-1, with TRBD1 identical over 8 bases. This CDR3 region has 14 residues. CDR1 and CDR2 (germline): SQVTM, ANQGSEA. Unmatched junction bases numbered 7, after V lost 6 bases and J lost 4 bases. This CDR3 is CSVPAGGVNEKLFF. CDR3 coding DNA: TGCAGCGTACCGGCAGGGGGCGTTAATGAAAAACTGTTTTTT.

The rearrangement joins TRBV27 to TRBJ2-3; 7 bases are shared with TRBD1. V dropped 6 bases and J dropped 1; count of bases not matched to a gene: 10. The CDR3 runs 16 residues. Per the germline V gene, CDR1 is MNHEY and CDR2 is SMNVEV (reference sequence). For the CDR3, the DNA is TGTGCCAGCAGAACCCTAGGGGGCGATGGCACAGATACGCAGTATTTT. It translates to CASRTLGGDGTDTQYF.